The text below deals with one T cell receptor (beta chain). The target antigen is unknown. The sample comes from a study of T cell repertoires in ileal Crohn's disease. Study-wide context: Postoperative therapy was given to about half: 11 thiopurines, 15 to 20 anti-TNF agents.

Germline CDR1 SNHLY, CDR2 FYNNEI. There are 15 residues in the CDR3. Trimming left V 4 bases short and J 4 bases short, with 13 bases between. The assay was immunoSEQ multiplex PCR, and TCRdb's table has in-frame clones only and misses some. The sample has approximately 9,400 clones; around three quarters are singletons. Overall study findings and caveats: Mucosal expansions were suggested to be mainly CD8 T cells. Compared with non-smokers, active smokers at surgery showed more clonal expansions. Endoscopic recurrence occurred in every patient whose clonality exceeded 26.8%.

The sample consisted of ileal tissue. The source is an adult with Crohn's disease. The rearrangement joins TRBV2 to TRBJ2-2, with a possible D match to TRBD1 (5 bases). The CDR3 DNA follows: TGTGCCAGCAGTGCTAAGGGGTTGGTCACCGGGGAGCTGTTTTTT. Translation gives CASSAKGLVTGELFF.